Below, one TCR beta chain is given with its context. The antigen is not known. This sample stems from a study of T cell repertoires in cytomegalovirus infection. About the research overall: Carrying CMV and the relevant HLA type showed in public TCR beta signatures. Study observations and caveats: Across the ex vivo response, the dominant clonotypes were HLA-C-restricted CMV-specific TCR beta clonotypes. Based on cumulative public TCR beta family frequency, carriers of CMV plus the relevant HLA were identified.

The CDR3 loop spans 15 amino acids. V lost 2 bases, J lost 4 bases, and 15 bases lay in between. CDR1 is MDHEN, CDR2 SYDVKM, per germline. TCRdb redid the calling of the reads with MiXCR, one entry per CDR3 protein. This table holds hundreds of thousands of distinct CDR3 sequences, approximately 10% found once. The sequencing sample was made of PBMCs. This rearrangement joins TRBV28 to TRBJ2-7, with D maybe TRBD2 (7 bases). This TCR came from a human donor in good health (CMV status not recorded). Some clones in this sample may be carry-over from other donors' samples. CDR3 residues: CASSLTREGGYEQYF. The CDR3 bases are TGTGCCAGCAGTTTAACCAGGGAGGGGGGATACGAGCAGTACTTC.